The 32 T cell receptor beta chains listed next were all sequenced from one sample in a study of shared clonotypes between healthy human individuals. Generated by immunoSEQ multiplex PCR, the TCRdb table keeps only in-frame clones and is missing some. The sample yields about 820,000 clones, about 91% seen once. Naivety among CD8 cells was defined by CD45RO negativity and positive CCR7 selection, thereby excluding terminally differentiated effector memory CD45RA+ cells. The sample taken for sequencing was naive CD8+ T cells sorted from blood. Every receptor here comes from a man aged 25 to 45 in good health.

The rearrangement uses TRBV7-2 and TRBJ2-7, with 7 bases identical to TRBD1. The length of the CDR3 is 16 residues. Trimming removed 1 base from V and 2 bases from J; junction bases left unmatched: 8. Germline V gene data show CDR1 as SGHTA and CDR2 as FQGNSA. The CDR3, as DNA: TGTGCCAGCAGCTTAGTGCTTGACAGGGAGACCTACGAGCAGTACTTC. Its translation: CASSLVLDRETYEQYF.

This chain links TRBV6-1 with TRBJ1-5; no firm D call. The V gene's germline CDR1 is MNHNS and CDR2 SASEGT. V lost 4 bases, J lost 2 bases, and 9 bases lay in between. This CDR3 contains 14 residues. Here the CDR3 DNA reads TGTGCCAGCAGTGCCCTTGAGGGCAATCAGCCCCAGCATTTT. Translated, it gives CASSALEGNQPQHF.

The CDR3 region is CASSFLGQGKDTQYF. Written as DNA, the CDR3 is TGTGCCAGCAGCTTCTTGGGACAGGGGAAAGATACGCAGTATTTT. V gene TRBV7-9 combines with J gene TRBJ2-3, with TRBD1 identical over 10 bases. The CDR3 has 15 residues. Losses at the gene ends were 3 bases for V and 5 bases for J; bases not matched to a gene: 5. Germline V gene lookup returns CDR1 SEHNR and CDR2 FQNEAQ (reference sequence).

The chain employs TRBV7-9 and TRBJ2-7; D is unresolved. V gave up 3 bases and J gave up 11 bases, with 14 bases separating them. This CDR3 comprises 12 residues. From germline, CDR1 is SEHNR and CDR2 FQNEAQ (reference sequence). In nucleotides, the CDR3 is TGTGCCAGCAGCTTGGACCCAGTGGTAGAGTACTTC. Its translation is CASSLDPVVEYF.

The V and J genes are TRBV7-9 and TRBJ2-7, with a tentative D call TRBD2 (5 bases). Deletions cut 2 bases from V and 3 bases from J, with 14 bases between. This CDR3 is 15 amino acids long. The germline V gene has CDR1 SEHNR and CDR2 FQNEAQ (reference sequence). CDR3 nucleotide sequence: TGTGCCAGCAGCTTATGGAGTGGAGGCGACTACGAGCAGTACTTC. Its translation is CASSLWSGGDYEQYF.

This clone was observed a single time. The V call is TRBV6-5, the J call TRBJ2-7; TRBD1 aligns across 11 bases. From germline, CDR1 is MNHEY and CDR2 SVGAGI. Trimming at V came to 0 bases and at J to 6 bases, leaving 4 bases not matched to a gene. The CDR3 consists of 15 residues. The CDR3 DNA reads TGTGCCAGCAGTTACTCCGGGACAGGGGGAATCGAGCAGTACTTC. Residues: CASSYSGTGGIEQYF.

The CDR3 loop is CAGLAVNTGELFF. CDR3 DNA: TGTGCCGGCCTAGCGGTGAACACCGGGGAGCTGTTTTTT. The V call is TRBV2, the J call TRBJ2-2; 7 nucleotides agree with TRBD2. CDR1 and CDR2 from the germline V gene are SNHLY and FYNNEI. This CDR3 is built from 13 residues. Trimming cost V 11 bases and J 1 base; bases outside gene matches: 4.

This clone has a single count. The CDR3 DNA sequence: TGTGCCAGCAGCTCGCGGGAGAACACTGAAGCTTTCTTT. Encoded protein: CASSSRENTEAFF. The chain has TRBV5-4 and TRBJ1-1; no clear D gene. The CDR3 consists of 13 residues. V lost 3 bases and J lost 1, with 7 bases in between. Germline V gene data show CDR1 as SGHNT and CDR2 as YYREEE (reference sequence).

The V gene is TRBV19, the J gene TRBJ1-4; TRBD1 agrees at 9 bases. J lost 7 bases, V lost 7 bases, and 10 bases had no gene match. The CDR3 runs to 15 residues. CDR1 and CDR2 (germline): LNHDA, SQIVND (reference sequence). CDR3 DNA: TGTGCCAGTAAGGGCTCTGGGACAGGGAGTGAAAAACTGTTTTTT. It is translated as CASKGSGTGSEKLFF.

V gene TRBV7-9 combines with J gene TRBJ2-5; 10 bases are shared with TRBD2. Germline V CDR1 and CDR2: SEHNR, FQNEAQ (reference sequence). Trimming at V came to 5 bases and at J to 7 bases, leaving 19 bases not matched to a gene. CDR3 length: 18 residues. CDR3 DNA: TGTGCCAGCAGCCCGGCAGAGGGACTAGCGCCCCTACGGGGGACCCAGTACTTC. It is translated as CASSPAEGLAPLRGTQYF. The full variable domain, with the rest looked up from reference TRBV7-9 and TRBJ2-5, is DTGVSQNPRHKITKRGQNVTFRCDPISEHNRLYWYRQTLGQGPEFLTYFQNEAQLEKSRLLSDRFSAERPKGSFSTLEIQRTEQGDSAMYLCASSPAEGLAPLRGTQYFGPGTRLLVL.

The J gene is TRBJ1-1, the V gene TRBV6-5; weak D call: TRBD1 (6 bases). CDR3 length equals 15 residues. Germline loops: CDR1 MNHEY, CDR2 SVGAGI. The V end was cut by 5 bases, the J end by 0 bases, with 13 bases between. In nucleotides, the CDR3 is TGTGCCAGCAGTCCAGCCAGGGGATTGAACACTGAAGCTTTCTTT. As protein: CASSPARGLNTEAFF.

The chain couples TRBV7-2 to TRBJ2-5; D may be TRBD1 or TRBD2 (5 bases each). The V gene's germline CDR1 is SGHTA and CDR2 FQGNSA. This CDR3 has 16 amino acids. The V end lost 1 base, the J end lost 0 bases, and 12 bases lay between the germline ends. DNA of the CDR3: TGTGCCAGCAGCTTAGAACCCGGGACCTACCAAGAGACCCAGTACTTC. Residues: CASSLEPGTYQETQYF.

The CDR3 spells CASSQDFMASESSYNEQFF. The DNA for the CDR3 is TGTGCCAGCAGCCAAGATTTTATGGCTAGCGAAAGCTCCTACAATGAGCAGTTCTTC. The chain is built from TRBV4-2 and TRBJ2-1; perhaps TRBD2 as D (6 bases). V was clipped by 0 bases and J by 0 bases, with 18 bases between them. This CDR3 has 19 amino acids. The germline V gene encodes CDR1 LGHNA and CDR2 YNFKEQ.

CDR3 bases: TGTGCCAGCAGGAGATTATTGGATGACTGGGAAGAGACCCAGTACTTC. This gives the protein CASRRLLDDWEETQYF. The rearrangement links TRBV28 to TRBJ2-5; D unresolved. Germline V gives CDR1 MDHEN, CDR2 SYDVKM. Trimming took 6 bases from V and 3 from J, leaving 20 bases between them. The CDR3 has 16 residues.

The gene calls are TRBV2 and TRBJ2-1; TRBD2 matches 12 bases. V lost 8 bases to trimming and J lost 0 bases; unmatched junction nucleotides: 8. Germline CDR1 reads SNHLY; CDR2 reads FYNNEI. This CDR3 spans 17 amino acids. The CDR3 is CASEGLAGGGSYNEQFF. CDR3 sequence (DNA): TGTGCCAGCGAGGGGCTAGCGGGAGGGGGCTCCTACAATGAGCAGTTCTTC.

As concerns this clone: The same CDR3 is also encoded by other DNA sequences in this sample. The rearrangement links TRBV9 to TRBJ1-1, with D maybe TRBD1 (5 bases). Germline V CDR1 and CDR2: SGDLS, YYNGEE. The CDR3 is 14 amino acids. V lost 0 bases, J lost 5 bases, and 11 bases lay in between. The DNA of the CDR3 is TGTGCCAGCAGCGTAGGTGGGGGGTCGACTGAAGCTTTCTTT. Translated: CASSVGGGSTEAFF.

The chain couples TRBV13 to TRBJ2-5, with D possibly matching TRBD1 (5 bases). CDR1 and CDR2 (germline): PRHDT, FYEKMQ (reference sequence). The CDR3 consists of 14 residues. V gave up 4 bases and J gave up 10 bases, with 19 bases separating them. CDR3 DNA sequence: TGTGCCAGCAGCTACTCGACAGCTTCCAGAGGCCAGTACTTC. It specifies CASSYSTASRGQYF.

This chain uses TRBV10-3 with TRBJ1-4; D possibly corresponds to TRBD1 (5 bases). From germline, CDR1 is ENHRY and CDR2 SYGVKD. Between the trimmed V and J ends, which lost 2 bases and 7 bases, there was a span of 14 bases. CDR3 size: 15 residues. In DNA, the CDR3 is TGTGCCATCAGTGAGGGGACGGCCGATGGTGAAAAACTGTTTTTT. Translation: CAISEGTADGEKLFF.

V is TRBV29-1 and J is TRBJ2-1, with a possible D match to TRBD2 (6 bases). Germline V CDR1 and CDR2: SQVTM, ANQGSEA. This CDR3 has 16 amino acids. V was pared by 6 bases and J by 4 bases, with 22 bases between. The CDR3 nucleotides are TGCAGCGTCTGGGACTCCCATGACCAGAGATACAATGAGCAGTTCTTC. Translation gives CSVWDSHDQRYNEQFF.

J is TRBJ1-2 and V is TRBV15, with a weak D call TRBD1 (5 bases). V was clipped by 1 base and J by 1 base, with 16 bases between them. Looked up from germline, CDR1 is LNHNV and CDR2 is YYDKDF (reference sequence). This CDR3 spans 17 amino acids. The CDR3 is CATSRVAQRGDNYGYTF. Written as DNA, the CDR3 is TGTGCCACCAGCAGAGTTGCTCAAAGGGGCGATAACTATGGCTACACCTTC.

This clone was seen a few times. This chain uses TRBV11-2 with TRBJ2-7; D is undetermined. The CDR3 sequence is 13 residues long. The germline V gene has CDR1 SGHAT and CDR2 FQNNGV. Trimming cost V 4 bases and J 6 bases, with 13 bases left between them. CDR3 sequence reads: CASSSGRVSEQYF. The CDR3 region has the DNA TGTGCCAGCAGCTCCGGCAGAGTCTCCGAGCAGTACTTC.

In nucleotides, the CDR3 is TGTGCCAGCAGTTTATCGTTGTTGTTAAACACCGGGGAGCTGTTTTTT. This gives the protein CASSLSLLLNTGELFF. V gene TRBV27 combines with J gene TRBJ2-2; D gene uncertain. The CDR3 covers 16 residues. Germline CDR1 and CDR2: MNHEY and SMNVEV (reference sequence). The ends were cut back, 0 bases at V and 2 bases at J, with 10 bases in the middle.

Comments on this clone: This sample also contains other DNA sequences that code for the same CDR3. V is TRBV6-6 and J is TRBJ1-1; D is uncertain. V gave up 0 bases and J gave up 8 bases, with 7 bases separating them. CDR3 length equals 12 residues. CDR1 is MNHNY, CDR2 SVGAGI, per germline (reference sequence). Here the CDR3 DNA reads TGTGCCAGCAGTTACTCGACTTCAGAAGCTTTCTTT. It codes for CASSYSTSEAFF.

This chain uses TRBV27 with TRBJ2-2; 8 bases fit TRBD2. The germline V gene encodes CDR1 MNHEY and CDR2 SMNVEV (reference sequence). This CDR3 has 15 residues. Losses at the gene ends were 6 bases for V and 5 bases for J; bases not matched to a gene: 8. CDR3 residues: CASSPWASGTGELFF. In DNA form, the CDR3 reads TGTGCCAGCAGCCCTTGGGCTAGCGGGACCGGGGAGCTGTTTTTT.

The chain employs TRBV13 and TRBJ2-5; 8 nucleotides line up with TRBD2. Per germline, CDR1 PRHDT and CDR2 FYEKMQ (reference sequence). This CDR3 spans 14 amino acids. The trim removed 7 bases at V and 5 bases at J, leaving 9 bases unmatched. For the CDR3, the DNA is TGTGCCAGCATCCAGCGGGAGAGGGTCGAGACCCAGTACTTC. Residues: CASIQRERVETQYF.

In the case of this clone: In the same sample, other DNA sequences code for this CDR3. The J gene is TRBJ1-1, the V gene TRBV5-1; D is ambiguous. V lost 0 bases and J 0 bases, leaving 3 bases between the germline ends. This CDR3 contains 13 residues. Per the germline V gene, CDR1 is SGHRS and CDR2 is YFSETQ. CDR3 sequence reads: CASSLGLNTEAFF. The DNA for the CDR3 is TGCGCCAGCAGCTTGGGATTGAACACTGAAGCTTTCTTT.

The chain has TRBV7-2 and TRBJ1-2; 10 nucleotides align to TRBD1. The J segment lost 5 bases and the V segment lost 2 bases, leaving 11 bases of the junction unmatched. The CDR3 is 17 amino acids. In germline, CDR1 is SGHTA, CDR2 FQGNSA. The CDR3 DNA is TGTGCCAGCAGCTTATGGGACAGGGGAAGACATGGTTATGGCTACACCTTC. Protein: CASSLWDRGRHGYGYTF. Looking up the rest from reference TRBV7-2 and TRBJ1-2 gives the full variable domain: GAGVSQSPSNKVTEKGKDVELRCDPISGHTALYWYRQSLGQGLEFLIYFQGNSAPDKSGLPSDRFSAERTGGSVSTLTIQRTQQEDSAVYLCASSLWDRGRHGYGYTFGSGTRLTVV.

The chain couples TRBV7-9 to TRBJ2-1; no firm D call. The CDR3 covers 17 residues. Deletions cut 5 bases from V and 2 bases from J, with 19 bases between. CDR1 and CDR2 (germline): SEHNR, FQNEAQ (reference sequence). In DNA form, the CDR3 reads TGTGCCAGCAGCACCCGCTTGGTGGCGTCAACCTACAATGAGCAGTTCTTC. This encodes CASSTRLVASTYNEQFF.

The sample holds a few counts of this clone. The chain links TRBV18 to TRBJ1-5; 8 bases match TRBD1. The V segment lost 6 bases and the J segment 6 bases; nucleotides outside the gene matches: 7. CDR1 and CDR2 (germline): KGHSH, LQKENI. This CDR3 spans 14 amino acids. This chain's CDR3 is CASSPGQAAQPQHF. The DNA of the CDR3 is TGTGCCAGCTCGCCGGGACAGGCGGCTCAGCCCCAGCATTTT.

The gene calls are TRBV28 and TRBJ1-1; possibly TRBD1 for D (5 bases). Germline V gene lookup returns CDR1 MDHEN and CDR2 SYDVKM. There are 15 residues in the CDR3. The V end was cut by 0 bases, the J end by 3 bases, with 11 bases between. CDR3 region: CASSLWGRIDTEAFF. DNA of the CDR3: TGTGCCAGCAGTTTATGGGGACGTATAGACACTGAAGCTTTCTTT.

V and J are TRBV4-1 and TRBJ2-7, with 8 positions matching TRBD1. Losses at the gene ends were 4 bases for V and 2 bases for J; bases not matched to a gene: 4. The CDR3 runs to 14 residues. In germline, CDR1 is MGHRA, CDR2 YSYEKL. The CDR3 region is CASSPGTGTYEQYF. In nucleotides, the CDR3 is TGCGCCAGCAGCCCCGGGACAGGAACCTACGAGCAGTACTTC.

The chain recombines TRBV6-1 with TRBJ1-5; TRBD1 agrees at 8 bases. CDR3 length: 15 residues. From germline, CDR1 is MNHNS and CDR2 SASEGT. V lost 1 base and J lost 6; bases outside the gene matches: 5. The CDR3: CASSEDSGGLQPQHF. In DNA, the CDR3 is TGTGCCAGCAGTGAAGACTCAGGGGGCCTTCAGCCCCAGCATTTT.